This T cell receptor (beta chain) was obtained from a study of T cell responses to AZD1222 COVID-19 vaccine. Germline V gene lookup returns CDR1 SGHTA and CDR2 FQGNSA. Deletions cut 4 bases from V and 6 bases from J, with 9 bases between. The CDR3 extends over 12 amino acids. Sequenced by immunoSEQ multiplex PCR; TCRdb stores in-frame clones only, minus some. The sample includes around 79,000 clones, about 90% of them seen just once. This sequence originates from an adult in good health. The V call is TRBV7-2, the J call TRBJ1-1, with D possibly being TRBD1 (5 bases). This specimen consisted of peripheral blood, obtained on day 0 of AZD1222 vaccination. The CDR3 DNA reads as TGTGCCAGCAGCTCAGGACAACCTGAAGCTTTCTTT. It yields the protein CASSSGQPEAFF.